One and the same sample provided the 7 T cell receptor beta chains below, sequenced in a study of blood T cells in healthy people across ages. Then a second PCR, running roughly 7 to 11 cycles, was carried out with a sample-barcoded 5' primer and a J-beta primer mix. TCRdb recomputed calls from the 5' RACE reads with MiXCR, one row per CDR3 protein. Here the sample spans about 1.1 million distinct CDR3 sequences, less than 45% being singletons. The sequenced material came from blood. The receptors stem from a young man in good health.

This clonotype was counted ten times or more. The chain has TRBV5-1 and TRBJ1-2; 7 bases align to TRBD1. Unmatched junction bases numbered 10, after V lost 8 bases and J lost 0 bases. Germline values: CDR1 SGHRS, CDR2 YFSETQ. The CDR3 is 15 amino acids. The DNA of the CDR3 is TGCGCCAGTAGCCCGGGGACAGCCACTAACTATGGCTACACCTTC. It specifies CASSPGTATNYGYTF.

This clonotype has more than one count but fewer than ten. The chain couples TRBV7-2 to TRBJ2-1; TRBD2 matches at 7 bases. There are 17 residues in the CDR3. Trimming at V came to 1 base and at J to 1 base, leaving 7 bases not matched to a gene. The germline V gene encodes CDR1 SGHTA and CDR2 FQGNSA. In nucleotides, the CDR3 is TGTGCCAGCAGCTTAGAGCGGGGAACAAGATCCTACAATGAGCAGTTCTTC. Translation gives CASSLERGTRSYNEQFF.

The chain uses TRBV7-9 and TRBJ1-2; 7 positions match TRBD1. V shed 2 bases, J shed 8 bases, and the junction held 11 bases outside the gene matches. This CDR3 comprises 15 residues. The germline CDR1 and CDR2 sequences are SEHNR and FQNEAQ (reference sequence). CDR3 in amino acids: CASSLLRGQTGGYTF. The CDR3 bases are TGTGCCAGCAGCTTACTGAGGGGGCAAACGGGGGGCTACACCTTC. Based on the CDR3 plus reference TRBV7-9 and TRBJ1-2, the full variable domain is DTGVSQNPRHKITKRGQNVTFRCDPISEHNRLYWYRQTLGQGPEFLTYFQNEAQLEKSRLLSDRFSAERPKGSFSTLEIQRTEQGDSAMYLCASSLLRGQTGGYTFGSGTRLTVV.

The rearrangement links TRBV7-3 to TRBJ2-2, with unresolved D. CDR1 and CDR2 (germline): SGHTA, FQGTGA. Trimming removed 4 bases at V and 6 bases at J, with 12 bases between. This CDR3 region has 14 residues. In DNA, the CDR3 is TGTGCCAGCAGCTCTAACAGCCTATCCGGGGAGCTGTTTTTT. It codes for CASSSNSLSGELFF. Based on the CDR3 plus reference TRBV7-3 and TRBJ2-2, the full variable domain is GAGVSQTPSNKVTEKGKYVELRCDPISGHTALYWYRQSLGQGPEFLIYFQGTGAADDSGLPNDRFFAVRPEGSVSTLKIQRTERGDSAVYLCASSSNSLSGELFFGEGSRLTVL.

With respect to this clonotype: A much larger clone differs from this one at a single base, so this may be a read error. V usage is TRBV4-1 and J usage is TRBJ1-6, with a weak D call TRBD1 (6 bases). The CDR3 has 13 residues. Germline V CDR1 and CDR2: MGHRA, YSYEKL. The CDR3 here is CASSGQTNSPPHF. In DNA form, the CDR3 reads TGCGCCAGCAGTGGACAGACGAATTCACCCCCCCACTTT.

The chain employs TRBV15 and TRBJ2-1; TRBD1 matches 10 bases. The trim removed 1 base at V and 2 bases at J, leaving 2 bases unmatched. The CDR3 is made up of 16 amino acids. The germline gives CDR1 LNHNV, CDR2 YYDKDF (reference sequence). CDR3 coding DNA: TGTGCCACCAGCAGAGCGGACAGGGGGACCTACAATGAGCAGTTCTTC. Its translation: CATSRADRGTYNEQFF.

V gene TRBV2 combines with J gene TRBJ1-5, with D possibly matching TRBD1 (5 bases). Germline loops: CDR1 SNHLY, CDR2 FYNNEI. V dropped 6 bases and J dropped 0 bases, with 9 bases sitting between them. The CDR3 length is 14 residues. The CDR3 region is CASRGDHSNQPQHF. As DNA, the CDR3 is TGTGCCAGCAGAGGGGATCATAGCAATCAGCCCCAGCATTTT.